This T cell receptor (beta chain) was sequenced for a study of OX40 agonist ivuxolimab in advanced cancers. Study observations and caveats: Undetermined was the antigen specificity of the expanded peripheral T cells.

After removal of 6 bases from V and 1 base from J, the junction contained 10 bases not matched to a gene. Germline V gene data show CDR1 as MRHNA and CDR2 as SNTAGT. This CDR3 is 17 amino acids long. Assay used: immunoSEQ multiplex PCR; TCRdb lists only in-frame clones, some missing. Here the sample spans about 94,000 clones, under 95% being singletons. To note about this clone: The antigen is unknown.

The gene calls are TRBV6-4 and TRBJ2-2; 8 bases are shared with TRBD1. The TCR was taken from an adult with an advanced solid tumor such as melanoma, head and neck, liver or kidney cancer. The starting material was CD4+ or CD8+ T cells sorted from blood, obtained in a trial of the OX40 agonist ivuxolimab. CDR3 DNA: TGTGCCAGCAGAAAAACCGGGACAGGTTTGAACACCGGGGAGCTGTTTTTT. Its translation is CASRKTGTGLNTGELFF.